One and the same sample provided the 21 T cell receptor beta chains below, sequenced in a study of control samples from healthy donors and cancer patients. Assay used: immunoSEQ multiplex PCR; TCRdb lists only in-frame clones, some missing. This table has approximately 180,000 clones, 75% to 95% appearing once. Sequences were obtained from blood. The receptors derive from a middle-aged woman in good health.

The chain combines TRBV5-1 with TRBJ2-3, with 8 bases fitting TRBD2. The CDR3 extends over 14 amino acids. The V gene's germline CDR1 is SGHRS and CDR2 YFSETQ. V lost 2 bases and J lost 2; bases outside the gene matches: 1. CDR3 region: CASSFSGDTDTQYF. The CDR3 region has the DNA TGCGCCAGCAGCTTTAGCGGGGACACAGATACGCAGTATTTT.

This rearrangement joins TRBV10-3 to TRBJ2-1, with 9 bases aligning to TRBD2. Trimming removed 6 bases from V and 7 bases from J; junction bases left unmatched: 16. The CDR3 extends over 17 amino acids. The germline gives CDR1 ENHRY, CDR2 SYGVKD. CDR3 region: CAISEKKGGGGVNEQFF. The DNA of the CDR3 is TGTGCCATCAGCGAGAAAAAGGGTGGCGGGGGGGTAAATGAGCAGTTCTTC.

The V and J genes are TRBV11-2 and TRBJ2-5; TRBD2 matches 7 bases. From germline, CDR1 is SGHAT and CDR2 FQNNGV. The V gene end was trimmed by 4 bases and the J gene end by 1 base; junction bases not matched to a gene: 9. This CDR3 contains 16 residues. This CDR3 is CASSSLSGSAQETQYF. For the CDR3, the DNA is TGTGCCAGCAGCTCGCTTAGCGGGTCCGCCCAAGAGACCCAGTACTTC.

The rearrangement links TRBV5-4 to TRBJ1-1; D gene unclear. Germline V lookup: CDR1 SGHNT, CDR2 YYREEE (reference sequence). The germline V and J ends were trimmed by 0 bases and 3 bases, with 15 bases remaining between them. There are 16 residues in the CDR3. For the CDR3, the DNA is TGTGCCAGCAGCTTGGGGTTAGGGAATTTGGACACTGAAGCTTTCTTT. Its protein product is CASSLGLGNLDTEAFF.

This clone was recorded only once. The chain carries TRBV3-1 (or the pseudogene TRBV3-2) and TRBJ1-2; no firm D call. The CDR3 sequence is 12 residues long. Germline V CDR1 and CDR2: LGHDT, YNNKEL (reference sequence). The V end lost 3 bases, the J end lost 8 bases, and 10 bases lay between the germline ends. CDR3: CASSQTGWGYTF. In DNA form, the CDR3 reads TGTGCCAGCAGCCAGACCGGTTGGGGCTACACCTTC.

V usage is TRBV7-9 and J usage is TRBJ1-2; 9 positions agree with TRBD1. The CDR3 length is 14 residues. With 4 bases clipped from V and 10 bases from J, the junction kept 10 bases outside the gene matches. CDR1 is SEHNR, CDR2 FQNEAQ, per germline (reference sequence). CDR3 amino acids: CASSSTGGDFDYTF. The CDR3 nucleotides read TGTGCCAGCAGCTCGACAGGGGGGGACTTCGACTACACCTTC.

CDR3 coding DNA: TGTGCCAGCAGTTTAGGAGGCGGAGATCAGCCCCAGCATTTT. Translating gives CASSLGGGDQPQHF. The V gene is TRBV27, the J gene TRBJ1-5; D not certain. Trimming took 2 bases from V and 5 from J, leaving 10 bases between them. The length of the CDR3 is 14 residues. CDR1 and CDR2 (germline): MNHEY, SMNVEV (reference sequence).

This clone was counted only a few times. J is TRBJ2-1 and V is TRBV24-1, with a weak D call TRBD2 (6 bases). Between the trimmed V and J ends, which lost 7 bases and 5 bases, there was a span of 11 bases. Germline CDR1 and CDR2: KGHDR and SFDVKD. This CDR3 is built from 13 residues. The DNA for the CDR3 is TGTGCCACCAGCAGGGCGGGGAACAATGAGCAGTTCTTC. Protein: CATSRAGNNEQFF.

In this sample, this clone turned up once. The CDR3 DNA sequence: TGTGCCAGCAGTGAACAGATTACCGGGGAGCTGTTTTTT. Translating gives CASSEQITGELFF. The chain recombines TRBV25-1 with TRBJ2-2; D gene ambiguous. Trimming shortened V by 2 bases and J by 5 bases, and 6 bases separated the two germline ends. Germline loops: CDR1 MGHDK, CDR2 SYGVNS. The CDR3 length is 13 residues.

The chain couples TRBV3-1 (or the pseudogene TRBV3-2) to TRBJ2-1, with 8 bases fitting TRBD2. Losses at the gene ends were 1 base for V and 3 bases for J; bases not matched to a gene: 5. This CDR3 has 16 residues. The germline CDR1 and CDR2 sequences are LGHDT and YNNKEL (reference sequence). The CDR3, as DNA: TGTGCCAGCAGCCAAGGAAAGCGGGGGAGCTACAATGAGCAGTTCTTC. It is translated as CASSQGKRGSYNEQFF.

This clone was seen only once. The chain is built from TRBV5-1 and TRBJ2-7, with D perhaps TRBD2 (7 bases). The germline CDR1 and CDR2 sequences are SGHRS and YFSETQ. The CDR3 is 13 residues long. Trimming removed 2 bases from V and 6 bases from J, with 12 bases in between. The CDR3 DNA sequence: TGCGCCAGCAGCTTCTACGGGGGGCCCGAGCAGTACTTC. Its protein product is CASSFYGGPEQYF.

The chain recombines TRBV19 with TRBJ1-1, with no clear D. The CDR3 consists of 14 residues. Looked up from germline, CDR1 is LNHDA and CDR2 is SQIVND (reference sequence). V lost 9 bases, J lost 1 base, and 15 bases lay in between. The CDR3 region is CASQYMRANTEAFF. CDR3 nucleotide sequence: TGTGCCAGCCAGTATATGAGGGCGAACACTGAAGCTTTCTTT.

The gene calls are TRBV4-2 and TRBJ1-2, with D perhaps matching TRBD1 (6 bases). Trimming took off 1 base at V and 5 bases at J, with 14 bases between the two ends. The V gene's germline CDR1 is LGHNA and CDR2 YNFKEQ. There are 15 residues in the CDR3. The CDR3 loop is CASSQAGVYGYGYTF. The CDR3 nucleotides are TGTGCCAGCAGCCAAGCAGGGGTTTACGGTTATGGCTACACCTTC.

The V gene is TRBV6-5, the J gene TRBJ1-2, with 8 bases lining up with TRBD1. This CDR3 region has 15 residues. J lost 1 base, V lost 2 bases, and 3 bases had no gene match. The germline gives CDR1 MNHEY, CDR2 SVGAGI. Written as DNA, the CDR3 is TGTGCCAGCAGTTACAGGACAGGGAATAACTATGGCTACACCTTC. Translated: CASSYRTGNNYGYTF.

This clone appeared a few times. The chain employs TRBV2 and TRBJ2-5, with D uncertain. This CDR3 contains 12 residues. Germline lookup yields CDR1 SNHLY and CDR2 FYNNEI. Trimming removed 4 bases at V and 5 bases at J, with 8 bases between. The DNA for the CDR3 is TGTGCCAGCAGTGGGGTTGGGGAGACCCAGTACTTC. It is translated as CASSGVGETQYF. Full variable domain (missing parts from reference TRBV2 and TRBJ2-5): EPEVTQTPSHQVTQMGQEVILRCVPISNHLYFYWYRQILGQKVEFLVSFYNNEISEKSEIFDDQFSVERPDGSNFTLKIRSTKLEDSAMYFCASSGVGETQYFGPGTRLLVL.

The chain joins TRBV5-6 to TRBJ1-2; a possible D gene is TRBD1 (5 bases). The ends were cut back, 2 bases at V and 0 bases at J, with 14 bases in the middle. The CDR3 contains 16 residues. Germline-derived CDR1 and CDR2 are SGHDT and YYEEEE. The DNA of the CDR3 is TGTGCCAGCAGCTTATCGTACGGGGCTCCTAACTATGGCTACACCTTC. It translates to CASSLSYGAPNYGYTF.

This rearrangement joins TRBV15 to TRBJ2-6, with D perhaps matching TRBD2 (5 bases). V lost 0 bases and J 6 bases, leaving 15 bases between the germline ends. The length of the CDR3 is 17 residues. Looked up from germline, CDR1 is LNHNV and CDR2 is YYDKDF (reference sequence). The chain's CDR3 is CATSRDVRGLEANVLTF. The CDR3 DNA is TGTGCCACCAGCAGAGATGTCCGAGGGCTGGAGGCCAACGTCCTGACTTTC.

This clone was seen once. V usage is TRBV6-5 and J usage is TRBJ2-7; TRBD1 aligns across 8 bases. The CDR3 runs 14 residues. Losses at the gene ends were 5 bases for V and 1 base for J; bases not matched to a gene: 4. CDR1 MNHEY and CDR2 SVGAGI come from the germline V gene. The CDR3 loop reads CASSTYRGSYEQYF. CDR3 DNA: TGTGCCAGCAGTACGTACAGGGGGTCCTACGAGCAGTACTTC.

The CDR3 DNA sequence: TGCGCCAGCAGCTTTTGGGACAGAGACACAGATACGCAGTATTTT. Protein product: CASSFWDRDTDTQYF. The chain recombines TRBV5-1 with TRBJ2-3; 7 bases fit TRBD1. The germline V gene encodes CDR1 SGHRS and CDR2 YFSETQ. Trimming cost V 2 bases and J 2 bases; bases outside gene matches: 5. CDR3 size: 15 residues.

V usage is TRBV4-1 and J usage is TRBJ2-5, with 8 bases lining up with TRBD2. In germline, CDR1 is MGHRA, CDR2 YSYEKL. The CDR3 spans 17 residues. Trimming removed 6 bases from V and 4 bases from J; junction bases left unmatched: 16. This CDR3 reads CASSDTSSGLDRETQYF. The DNA of the CDR3 is TGCGCCAGCAGTGACACGTCCTCGGGACTAGACAGAGAGACCCAGTACTTC.

The J gene is TRBJ1-2, the V gene TRBV4-1; tentatively, D is TRBD1 (5 bases). The length of the CDR3 is 15 residues. V gave up 2 bases and J gave up 5 bases, with 15 bases separating them. Germline CDR1 is MGHRA and CDR2 is YSYEKL. The CDR3 DNA sequence: TGCGCCAGCAGCCAAATCGGGGACTGGGTTTATGGCTACACCTTC. This codes for CASSQIGDWVYGYTF.